A single sample gave rise to the 26 T cell receptor beta chains below, sequenced in a study of cytomegalovirus exposure and HLA in healthy donors (dated by TCRdb to about 2017). The receptor library was made with the immunoSEQ multiplex PCR assay. A mixture of 60 forward primers for TCR Vbeta segments and 13 reverse primers for TCR Jbeta segments was used in the multiplex PCR. Not all clones reach the TCRdb copy of this immuneACCESS table, which keeps in-frame sequences only. Checked studies attribute under half of the gap to unresolved V genes and leave the rest unexplained. This sample's listing comprises under 130,000 clones. Of the sample, 0.55% to 0.65% falls within the top ten clones. Sequencing input: PBMCs. Receptors originate from a man aged 50 to 60 in good health and CMV-seronegative.

The chain combines TRBV6-5 with TRBJ1-4, with D perhaps matching TRBD1 (6 bases). Deletions cut 0 bases from V and 8 bases from J, with 13 bases between. Looked up from germline, CDR1 is MNHEY and CDR2 is SVGAGI. The length of the CDR3 is 15 residues. The CDR3 loop is CASSYSGAREEKLFF. In DNA, the CDR3 is TGTGCCAGCAGTTACTCGGGGGCGCGTGAAGAAAAACTGTTTTTT.

This chain uses TRBV7-2 with TRBJ2-5, with D possibly TRBD2 on 5 matching bases. Germline loops: CDR1 SGHTA, CDR2 FQGNSA. Trimming stripped 5 bases from V and 2 bases from J, with 12 bases between. The CDR3 loop spans 14 amino acids. CDR3 amino acids: CASSPRGLQETQYF. The CDR3 DNA sequence: TGTGCCAGCAGCCCCAGAGGACTTCAAGAGACCCAGTACTTC. Together with reference TRBV7-2 and TRBJ2-5, the CDR3 gives the full variable domain: GAGVSQSPSNKVTEKGKDVELRCDPISGHTALYWYRQSLGQGLEFLIYFQGNSAPDKSGLPSDRFSAERTGGSVSTLTIQRTQQEDSAVYLCASSPRGLQETQYFGPGTRLLVL.

This chain joins TRBV29-1 and TRBJ2-7; tentatively, D is TRBD1 (5 bases). V was shortened by 4 bases and J by 6 bases, with 13 bases between the two germline ends. This CDR3 has 12 residues. Germline values: CDR1 SQVTM, CDR2 ANQGSEA. The CDR3 here is CSVVKGRGEQYF. The CDR3 coding sequence is TGCAGCGTTGTCAAGGGGCGCGGCGAGCAGTACTTC.

V gene TRBV4-1 combines with J gene TRBJ1-5; D gene unclear. In germline, CDR1 is MGHRA, CDR2 YSYEKL. The CDR3 runs 14 residues. Deletions cut 4 bases from V and 2 bases from J, with 9 bases between. CDR3 nucleotide sequence: TGCGCCAGCAGCCGCGACCAGGGCAATCAGCCCCAGCATTTT. It encodes CASSRDQGNQPQHF.

The chain has TRBV19 and TRBJ1-4; 8 bases align to TRBD1. CDR1 and CDR2 (germline): LNHDA, SQIVND (reference sequence). This CDR3 comprises 15 residues. After removal of 4 bases from V and 5 bases from J, the junction contained 6 bases not matched to a gene. The chain's CDR3 is CASSTSGTGNEKLFF. The CDR3 coding sequence is TGTGCCAGTAGTACCTCCGGGACAGGAAATGAAAAACTGTTTTTT.

The V gene is TRBV19, the J gene TRBJ2-7, with D unresolved. This CDR3 comprises 15 residues. Trimming removed 7 bases at V and 0 bases at J, with 16 bases between. The germline CDR1 and CDR2 sequences are LNHDA and SQIVND (reference sequence). The CDR3 DNA reads as TGTGCCAGTAAGGCCAGGCCGGATCTCTCCTACGAGCAGTACTTC. Residues: CASKARPDLSYEQYF.

A remark on this clone: A junction end diverges from the germline sequence, so it may reflect a read error. CDR3 loop: CASPPLIVQGGNTEAFF. The DNA of the CDR3 is TGTGCCAGCCCACCATTGATCGTTCAGGGCGGAAACACTGAAGCTTTCTTT. This sequence joins TRBV18 and TRBJ1-1, with a weak D call TRBD1 (5 bases). The CDR3 has 17 residues. Germline CDR1 KGHSH, CDR2 LQKENI. The variable domain in full, with the rest retrieved from reference TRBV18 and TRBJ1-1, is NAGVMQNPRHLVRRRGQEARLRCSPMKGHSHVYWYRQLPEEGLKFMVYLQKENIIDESGMPKERFSAEFPKEGPSILRIQQVVRGDSAAYFCASPPLIVQGGNTEAFFGQGTRLTVV.

This sequence joins TRBV5-4 and TRBJ1-2, with a weak D call TRBD1 (6 bases). Trimming took off 3 bases at V and 4 bases at J, with 7 bases between the two ends. The CDR3 runs 12 residues. Germline V gene sequence: CDR1 SGHNT, CDR2 YYREEE (reference sequence). CDR3 bases: TGTGCCAGCAGCTCGGACAGCTATGGCTACACCTTC. It codes for CASSSDSYGYTF.

This chain joins TRBV5-1 and TRBJ1-1; the D gene is possibly TRBD1 (5 bases). The CDR3 consists of 13 residues. Between the trimmed V and J ends, which lost 7 bases and 4 bases, there was a span of 14 bases. Per germline, CDR1 SGHRS and CDR2 YFSETQ. In DNA form, the CDR3 reads TGCGCCAGCTCCGACGGGGGAGGCACTGAAGCTTTCTTT. Protein: CASSDGGGTEAFF.

V and J are TRBV18 and TRBJ1-1; TRBD1 matches at 10 bases. This CDR3 contains 14 residues. Germline V gives CDR1 KGHSH, CDR2 LQKENI. The V segment lost 3 bases and the J segment 5 bases; nucleotides outside the gene matches: 3. CDR3 protein: CASSPGQGITEAFF. In DNA, the CDR3 is TGTGCCAGCTCACCGGGACAGGGGATTACTGAAGCTTTCTTT. The full variable domain, its missing parts supplied by reference TRBV18 and TRBJ1-1, is NAGVMQNPRHLVRRRGQEARLRCSPMKGHSHVYWYRQLPEEGLKFMVYLQKENIIDESGMPKERFSAEFPKEGPSILRIQQVVRGDSAAYFCASSPGQGITEAFFGQGTRLTVV.

J is TRBJ1-5 and V is TRBV7-2; D remains ambiguous. Germline CDR1 SGHTA, CDR2 FQGNSA. With 1 base removed from V and 0 bases from J, the gap between germline ends came to 4 bases. The CDR3 spans 14 residues. The CDR3 coding sequence is TGTGCCAGCAGCTTAGACGGTAGCAATCAGCCCCAGCATTTT. The encoded protein is CASSLDGSNQPQHF.

The genes are TRBV19 and TRBJ1-1, with 9 bases identical to TRBD1. This CDR3 is 14 amino acids long. Germline values: CDR1 LNHDA, CDR2 SQIVND (reference sequence). The junction had 4 bases not matched to a gene; V was cut back by 5 bases and J by 3 bases. The DNA for the CDR3 is TGTGCCAGTAGTCTGACAGGGGGGGACACTGAAGCTTTCTTT. Translation gives CASSLTGGDTEAFF.

The CDR3 coding sequence is TGTGCCTGGAGTGCGGGCGGGGTCAAAAACATTCAGTACTTC. Amino acid sequence: CAWSAGGVKNIQYF. The rearrangement links TRBV30 to TRBJ2-4, with D possibly being TRBD2 (6 bases). This CDR3 region has 14 residues. Trimming removed 1 base from V and 3 bases from J, with 10 bases in between. Germline V gene data show CDR1 as GTSNPN and CDR2 as SVGIG (reference sequence).

In the case of this clone: One junction end disagrees with the germline gene, perhaps due to a read error. This same CDR3 is encoded by further DNA sequences in the sample. This chain joins TRBV12-5 and TRBJ1-1; D is possibly TRBD1 (5 bases). In germline, CDR1 is LGHNT, CDR2 FRNRAP. CDR3 size: 13 residues. The CDR3 DNA sequence: TGTGCTAGTGGCTTGGTTCAGGGCACTGAAGCTTTCTTT. Its protein product is CASGLVQGTEAFF.

The chain is built from TRBV6-4 and TRBJ1-2, with no clear D. Between the trimmed V and J ends, which lost 0 bases and 7 bases, there was a span of 15 bases. The CDR3 is 15 amino acids. Germline values: CDR1 MRHNA, CDR2 SNTAGT. This CDR3 reads CASSDSTGVIRGYTF. The CDR3 DNA sequence: TGTGCCAGCAGTGACTCGACCGGGGTGATCCGTGGCTACACCTTC.

This chain joins TRBV18 and TRBJ1-4, with TRBD1 matching over 8 bases. The CDR3 consists of 13 residues. CDR1 is KGHSH, CDR2 LQKENI, per germline. V was clipped by 8 bases and J by 7 bases; unmatched bases: 6. The CDR3 sequence: CASGTGRGEKLFF. The CDR3 DNA reads as TGTGCCAGCGGGACAGGTCGGGGTGAAAAACTGTTTTTT.

The chain has TRBV4-3 and TRBJ2-3; D is perhaps TRBD1 (5 bases). The germline V gene encodes CDR1 LGHNA and CDR2 YSLEER. This CDR3 comprises 18 residues. Deletions cut 0 bases from V and 4 bases from J, with 20 bases between. CDR3 loop: CASSQDLGPRTPSDTQYF. The CDR3, as DNA: TGCGCCAGCAGCCAAGATTTAGGGCCACGGACACCATCAGATACGCAGTATTTT.

The rearrangement uses TRBV18 and TRBJ1-1, with TRBD1 matching 8 bases. Trimming at V came to 6 bases and at J to 10 bases, leaving 7 bases not matched to a gene. Germline V gene lookup returns CDR1 KGHSH and CDR2 LQKENI. The CDR3 is made up of 12 amino acids. The DNA of the CDR3 is TGTGCCAGCTCCCTGGGACAGGAAGGAGCTTTCTTT. It yields the protein CASSLGQEGAFF.

The V gene is TRBV4-3, the J gene TRBJ2-2, with TRBD1 matching 8 bases. The V segment lost 1 base and the J segment 2 bases; nucleotides outside the gene matches: 6. The CDR3 totals 17 residues. Germline V CDR1 and CDR2: LGHNA, YSLEER. Written as DNA, the CDR3 is TGCGCCAGCAGCCAAGCATCGCAGGGGGCAAACACCGGGGAGCTGTTTTTT. This gives the protein CASSQASQGANTGELFF.

The rearrangement joins TRBV5-4 to TRBJ1-6, with 8 bases that match TRBD1. This CDR3 is built from 15 residues. CDR1 is SGHNT, CDR2 YYREEE, per germline (reference sequence). Germline trimming cut 9 bases from V and 2 bases from J; bases unmatched to any gene: 7. The CDR3 DNA follows: TGTGCCACCACGGACAGGGTTGCCTATAATTCACCCCTCCACTTT. It translates to CATTDRVAYNSPLHF.

The chain recombines TRBV30 with TRBJ1-3; tentative D call: TRBD1 (5 bases). V dropped 0 bases and J dropped 8 bases, with 8 bases sitting between them. The germline CDR1 and CDR2 sequences are GTSNPN and SVGIG (reference sequence). The CDR3 loop spans 12 amino acids. CDR3 loop: CAWSVGGDTIYF. CDR3 sequence (DNA): TGTGCCTGGAGTGTGGGGGGGGACACCATATATTTT.

V usage is TRBV19 and J usage is TRBJ1-2; no definite D call. The CDR3 runs to 14 residues. Germline values: CDR1 LNHDA, CDR2 SQIVND (reference sequence). V was shortened by 3 bases and J by 3 bases, with 11 bases between the two germline ends. As DNA, the CDR3 is TGTGCCAGTAGTATTCCGGGAATGGACTATGGCTACACCTTC. Translated, it gives CASSIPGMDYGYTF.

CDR3 nucleotide sequence: TGTGCCAGCAACGACAGGGGTTTAACAGATACGCAGTATTTT. Its translation: CASNDRGLTDTQYF. The chain links TRBV7-9 to TRBJ2-3; 8 bases fit TRBD1. The J segment lost 3 bases and the V segment lost 7 bases, leaving 6 bases of the junction unmatched. The CDR3 length is 14 residues. Germline-derived CDR1 and CDR2 are SEHNR and FQNEAQ (reference sequence).

On this clone: The sample contains more than one DNA sequence encoding this CDR3. V and J are TRBV4-1 and TRBJ2-7; possible D gene TRBD1, 6 bases. This CDR3 has 16 residues. Trimming left V 4 bases short and J 0 bases short, with 16 bases between. Germline V gene data show CDR1 as MGHRA and CDR2 as YSYEKL. The CDR3 loop is CASSPSGTSISYEQYF. DNA of the CDR3: TGCGCCAGCAGCCCATCTGGGACATCGATCTCCTACGAGCAGTACTTC.

V usage is TRBV29-1 and J usage is TRBJ2-3; 12 bases agree with TRBD2. Germline V gene data show CDR1 as SQVTM and CDR2 as ANQGSEA. The ends lost 7 bases at V and 5 bases at J; junction bases unmatched: 16. The CDR3 has 17 residues. The CDR3 DNA reads TGCAGCGCACGAAAACTAGCGGGAGGATCCTCTGAAGATACGCAGTATTTT. As protein: CSARKLAGGSSEDTQYF.

On this clone: The sample holds other DNA sequences that translate to the same CDR3. The genes are TRBV29-1 and TRBJ1-1; 10 bases are a match to TRBD1. The CDR3 is 12 amino acids. Germline V CDR1 and CDR2: SQVTM, ANQGSEA. V gave up 5 bases and J gave up 4 bases; unmatched junction bases: 1. The CDR3 DNA follows: TGCAGCGTTTGGACAGGGGGCACTGAAGCTTTCTTT. Its protein is CSVWTGGTEAFF.